Below are 19 T cell receptor beta chains sequenced from a single sample in a study of T cells after yellow fever vaccination. A single record per CDR3 protein comes from TCRdb applying MiXCR to the 5' RACE reads. The sample includes 300,000 to 400,000 distinct CDR3 sequences, 8.5% to 9% of them seen just once. The specimen comprised PBMCs, sampled on the day of the first yellow fever vaccination. These receptors came from a young man who received the YFV17D yellow fever vaccine.

This clonotype came up many times. V gene TRBV5-1 combines with J gene TRBJ2-2; D gene unclear. Germline CDR1 and CDR2: SGHRS and YFSETQ. Between the trimmed V and J ends, which lost 4 bases and 5 bases, there was a span of 9 bases. CDR3 length: 13 residues. CDR3 sequence reads: CASSLARTGELFF. The CDR3 region has the DNA TGCGCCAGCAGCCTGGCTAGGACCGGGGAGCTGTTTTTT. Using reference TRBV5-1 and TRBJ2-2 for the parts outside the CDR3, the full variable domain is KAGVTQTPRYLIKTRGQQVTLSCSPISGHRSVSWYQQTPGQGLQFLFEYFSETQRNKGNFPGRFSGRQFSNSRSEMNVSTLELGDSALYLCASSLARTGELFFGEGSRLTVL.

This clonotype occurred a few times. V gene TRBV12-3 or TRBV12-4 combines with J gene TRBJ2-7, with TRBD2 matching 12 bases. The J segment lost 0 bases and the V segment lost 6 bases, leaving 6 bases of the junction unmatched. The CDR3 runs to 16 residues. The CDR3 nucleotides read TGTGCCAGCAGCCGTGGACTAGCGGGGCTCTCCTACGAGCAGTACTTC. Translation gives CASSRGLAGLSYEQYF.

In this sample, this clonotype turned up once. In nucleotides, the CDR3 is TGTGCCAGCAGCCAAGTGGCGGGGACTTTCTACAATGAGCAGTTCTTC. Amino acids: CASSQVAGTFYNEQFF. The V gene is TRBV3-1, the J gene TRBJ2-1, with TRBD2 as a possible D gene (6 bases). V lost 1 base and J 3 bases, leaving 13 bases between the germline ends. Germline V gene sequence: CDR1 LGHDT, CDR2 YNNKEL (reference sequence). The CDR3 contains 16 residues.

This clonotype has only a few counts. This chain joins TRBV7-9 and TRBJ2-5; 7 nucleotides agree with TRBD1. The CDR3 is 13 amino acids. Germline trimming cut 5 bases from V and 4 bases from J; bases unmatched to any gene: 4. Germline CDR1 is SEHNR and CDR2 is FQNEAQ (reference sequence). The CDR3 loop reads CASSDRVGETQYF. As DNA, the CDR3 is TGTGCCAGCAGCGACAGGGTCGGAGAGACCCAGTACTTC.

CDR3 in DNA: TGTGCCAGCAGCCAAGCAGGGTCCTTCTACAATGAGCAGTTCTTC. It encodes CASSQAGSFYNEQFF. This chain uses TRBV14 with TRBJ2-1, with D possibly matching TRBD1 (5 bases). Germline V CDR1 and CDR2: SGHDN, FVKESK. The V gene lost 1 base and the J gene lost 3 bases, with 10 bases spanning the gap. CDR3 length equals 15 residues.

This chain connects TRBV4-3 to TRBJ1-1; weak D call: TRBD1 (5 bases). Deletions cut 4 bases from V and 0 bases from J, with 21 bases between. In germline, CDR1 is LGHNA, CDR2 YSLEER. This CDR3 comprises 18 residues. CDR3 sequence (DNA): TGCGCCAGCAGCCTAGAACCTGTGGTGGAAGGGGTGAACACTGAAGCTTTCTTT. Protein product: CASSLEPVVEGVNTEAFF.

Many counts were recorded for this clonotype. The chain joins TRBV20-1 to TRBJ2-2; the D gene is possibly TRBD2 (7 bases). V was shortened by 3 bases and J by 6 bases, with 14 bases between the two germline ends. Per germline, CDR1 DFQATT and CDR2 SNEGSKA (reference sequence). The CDR3 runs to 14 residues. CDR3 nucleotides: TGCAGTGCTAGCGTGTGGGGGGGCCCCGGGGAGCTGTTTTTT. Protein sequence: CSASVWGGPGELFF.

This clonotype turned up a few times. This rearrangement joins TRBV12-3 or TRBV12-4 to TRBJ2-3; D may match TRBD1 or TRBD2 (5 bases each). V was cut by 7 bases and J by 6 bases, with 17 bases left in between. The CDR3 totals 14 residues. CDR3 bases: TGTGCCAGCAAACCGGGACCGGGTGCGGATACGCAGTATTTT. The encoded protein is CASKPGPGADTQYF.

The J gene is TRBJ2-5, the V gene TRBV6-4, with D perhaps matching TRBD1 or TRBD2 (5 bases each). V dropped 4 bases and J dropped 2 bases, with 11 bases sitting between them. The CDR3 sequence is 14 residues long. The germline CDR1 and CDR2 sequences are MRHNA and SNTAGT. The CDR3: CASSVGDLQETQYF. In DNA form, the CDR3 reads TGTGCCAGCAGTGTTGGGGACCTACAAGAGACCCAGTACTTC.

The chain combines TRBV4-2 with TRBJ1-2; D call uncertain. This CDR3 is built from 16 residues. Trimming took off 4 bases at V and 6 bases at J, with 21 bases between the two ends. The germline gives CDR1 LGHNA, CDR2 YNFKEQ. DNA for the CDR3: TGTGCCAGCAGCCTCCTATCAAACGACGTCTCGGATGGCTACACCTTC. Its protein is CASSLLSNDVSDGYTF.

This clonotype appeared a few times. The V gene is TRBV5-1, the J gene TRBJ2-5, with 11 bases identical to TRBD2. The CDR3 is made up of 15 amino acids. Germline lookup yields CDR1 SGHRS and CDR2 YFSETQ. Trimming cost V 4 bases and J 2 bases; bases outside gene matches: 4. The CDR3 DNA sequence: TGCGCCAGCAGCGACTGGACTAGCGGGCAAGAGACCCAGTACTTC. Protein sequence: CASSDWTSGQETQYF. The variable domain in full, completed from reference TRBV5-1 and TRBJ2-5, reads KAGVTQTPRYLIKTRGQQVTLSCSPISGHRSVSWYQQTPGQGLQFLFEYFSETQRNKGNFPGRFSGRQFSNSRSEMNVSTLELGDSALYLCASSDWTSGQETQYFGPGTRLLVL.

At least ten counts were recorded for this clonotype. J is TRBJ2-5 and V is TRBV20-1; D is possibly TRBD2 (5 bases). CDR1 is DFQATT and CDR2 is SNEGSKA in the germline V gene (reference sequence). Between the trimmed V and J ends, which lost 3 bases and 4 bases, there was a span of 15 bases. This CDR3 is 14 amino acids long. The CDR3 is CSARYSTRGETQYF. CDR3 DNA: TGCAGTGCTAGGTACTCAACCCGGGGAGAGACCCAGTACTTC.

This clonotype was seen a few times. The V and J genes are TRBV12-3 or TRBV12-4 and TRBJ2-3; 11 nucleotides line up with TRBD1. The CDR3 totals 16 residues. V was pared by 4 bases and J by 4 bases, with 7 bases of the junction left unmatched. The CDR3: CASSSTPGQGADTQYF. The CDR3 nucleotides are TGTGCCAGCAGTTCGACCCCGGGACAGGGGGCAGATACGCAGTATTTT.

This clonotype turned up a few times. The chain combines TRBV7-9 with TRBJ1-1; D may be TRBD1 (6 bases). The V gene lost 5 bases and the J gene lost 3 bases, with 7 bases spanning the gap. CDR1 SEHNR and CDR2 FQNEAQ come from the germline V gene (reference sequence). This CDR3 region has 12 residues. Here the CDR3 reads CASSRQDTEAFF. In nucleotides, the CDR3 is TGTGCCAGCAGCCGACAGGACACTGAAGCTTTCTTT.

V and J are TRBV20-1 and TRBJ1-3; D gene uncertain. The CDR3 loop spans 13 amino acids. Germline CDR1 and CDR2: DFQATT and SNEGSKA (reference sequence). V was pared by 0 bases and J by 3 bases, with 6 bases between. In nucleotides, the CDR3 is TGCAGTGCTAGAGATTCCCGTGGAAACACCATATATTTT. Amino acid sequence: CSARDSRGNTIYF.

J is TRBJ2-3 and V is TRBV27, with D possibly being TRBD1 (6 bases). Germline lookup yields CDR1 MNHEY and CDR2 SMNVEV (reference sequence). The V end was cut by 5 bases, the J end by 9 bases, with 15 bases between. The CDR3 totals 13 residues. DNA for the CDR3: TGTGCCAGCAGTCCACAGGAAACAGGGACGCAGTATTTT. It yields the protein CASSPQETGTQYF.

This clonotype has ten or more counts. The rearrangement uses TRBV12-3 or TRBV12-4 and TRBJ1-4; no clear D gene. This CDR3 is 14 amino acids long. The germline V and J ends were trimmed by 6 bases and 8 bases, with 16 bases remaining between them. This CDR3 is CASSPTLYGEKLFF. The DNA of the CDR3 is TGTGCCAGCAGCCCGACCCTTTATGGCGAAAAACTGTTTTTT.

This clonotype was recorded a few times. The chain is built from TRBV7-2 and TRBJ1-5; D gene uncertain. The CDR3 length is 14 residues. Trimming removed 3 bases from V and 5 bases from J, with 11 bases in between. Germline loops: CDR1 SGHTA, CDR2 FQGNSA. In DNA, the CDR3 is TGTGCCAGCAGCTTTTCGGCATCCGATCAGCCCCAGCATTTT. Its protein product is CASSFSASDQPQHF.

The gene calls are TRBV6-1 and TRBJ2-3; 10 nucleotides agree with TRBD2. The CDR3 is 15 residues long. The V gene end was trimmed by 6 bases and the J gene end by 2 bases; junction bases not matched to a gene: 5. Germline loops: CDR1 MNHNS, CDR2 SASEGT. In nucleotides, the CDR3 is TGTGCCAGCAGAATCAGCGGGGGGGTCACAGATACGCAGTATTTT. Its protein is CASRISGGVTDTQYF.